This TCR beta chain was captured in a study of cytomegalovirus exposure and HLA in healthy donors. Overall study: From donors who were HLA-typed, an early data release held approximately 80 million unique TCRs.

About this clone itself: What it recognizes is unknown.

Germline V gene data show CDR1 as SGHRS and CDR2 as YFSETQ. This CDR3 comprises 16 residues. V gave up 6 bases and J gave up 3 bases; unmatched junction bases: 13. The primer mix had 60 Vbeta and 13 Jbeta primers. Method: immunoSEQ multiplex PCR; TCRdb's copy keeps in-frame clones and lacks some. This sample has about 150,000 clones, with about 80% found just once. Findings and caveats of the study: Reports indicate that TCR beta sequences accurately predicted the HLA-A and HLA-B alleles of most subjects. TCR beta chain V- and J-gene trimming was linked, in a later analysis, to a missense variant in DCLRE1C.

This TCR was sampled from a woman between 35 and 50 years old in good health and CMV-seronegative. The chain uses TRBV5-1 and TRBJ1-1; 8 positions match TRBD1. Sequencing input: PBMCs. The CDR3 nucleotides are TGCGCCAGCACCTATAGGACAGGGCAGGAGGACACTGAAGCTTTCTTT. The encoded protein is CASTYRTGQEDTEAFF.